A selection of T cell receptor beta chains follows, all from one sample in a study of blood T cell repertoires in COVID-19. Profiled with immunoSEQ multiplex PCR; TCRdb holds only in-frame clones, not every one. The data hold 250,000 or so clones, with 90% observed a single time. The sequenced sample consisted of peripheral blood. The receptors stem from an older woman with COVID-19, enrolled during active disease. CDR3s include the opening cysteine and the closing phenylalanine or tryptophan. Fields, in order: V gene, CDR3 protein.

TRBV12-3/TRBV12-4 CASSFGSPGEQYF
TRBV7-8 CASSLAPGPGNTIYF
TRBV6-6 CATRQGDQPQHF
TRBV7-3 CASSPRISSNQPQHF
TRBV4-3 CASSQMAAQAGGYTF
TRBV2 CASTRDRDSNTEAFF
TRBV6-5 CASSPGLYGYTF
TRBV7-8 CASSPPGLRVYGYTF
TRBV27 CASSLPPGQQFF
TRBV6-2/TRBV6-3 CASSYSMTGYTEAFF
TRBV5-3 CARSRNPGGGTGSYEQYF
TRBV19 CASSWNRGTDTQYF
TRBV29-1 CSVNTGRGGTEAFF
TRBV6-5 CASSYSLGGGTEAFF
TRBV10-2 CASSAQGGTEAFF
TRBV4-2 CASSQDLETQYF
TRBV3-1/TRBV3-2 CASSQDLTGGYNTEAFF
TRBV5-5 CASSLRETGELFF
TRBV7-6 CASSLEGGKGTGANVLTF
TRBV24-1 CATSELPPGWTEAFF
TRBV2 CASSDAWGRPHNEQFF
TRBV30 CAWSVGSISEQYF
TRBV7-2 CASSPMRQGASYEQYF
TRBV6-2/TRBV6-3 CASSYPGQRPNYGYTF
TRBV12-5 CASGSGGAAYNEQFF
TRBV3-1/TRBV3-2 CASSQYSQETQYF
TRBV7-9 CASSALRGLPLGAFF
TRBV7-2 CASSPRQGMNTEAFF
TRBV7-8 CASSLGRFTYEQYF
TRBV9 CASRGFQRSYGYTF
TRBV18 CASSQIQSLGGNTIYF
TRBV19 CASTTGTGHYGYTF
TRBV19 CASSIAGLNTEAFF
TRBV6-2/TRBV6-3 CASSSGTSGGYEQYF
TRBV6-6 CASSPTRTPNTEAFF
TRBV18 CASSLDRLAEAFF
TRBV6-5 CASRTAGFNQPQHF
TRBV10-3 CAIRPTGSTGENNSPLHF
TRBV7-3 CASSLDRVAEAFF
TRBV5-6 CASSLSGFTDTQYF
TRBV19 CASKVQGSDTQYF
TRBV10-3 CAISDRDRAGELFF
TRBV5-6 CASSLTSASSGNTIYF
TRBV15 CATSTRGSNYGYTF
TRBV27 CASSLRWRGDQLSYNEQFF